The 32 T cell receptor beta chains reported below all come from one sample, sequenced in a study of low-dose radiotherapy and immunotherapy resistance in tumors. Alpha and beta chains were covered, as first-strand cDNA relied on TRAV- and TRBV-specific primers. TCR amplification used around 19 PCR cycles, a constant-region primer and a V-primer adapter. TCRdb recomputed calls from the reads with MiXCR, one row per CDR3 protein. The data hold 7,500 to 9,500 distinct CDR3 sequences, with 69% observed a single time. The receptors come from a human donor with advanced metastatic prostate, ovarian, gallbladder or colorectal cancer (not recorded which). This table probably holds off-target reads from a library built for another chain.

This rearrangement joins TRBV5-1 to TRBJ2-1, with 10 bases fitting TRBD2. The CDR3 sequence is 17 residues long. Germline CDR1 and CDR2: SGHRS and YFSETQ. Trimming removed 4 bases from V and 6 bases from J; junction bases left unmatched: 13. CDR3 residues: CASSPYLSGGATNEQFF. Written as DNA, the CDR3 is TGCGCCAGCAGCCCTTATCTGAGCGGGGGGGCGACCAATGAGCAGTTCTTC.

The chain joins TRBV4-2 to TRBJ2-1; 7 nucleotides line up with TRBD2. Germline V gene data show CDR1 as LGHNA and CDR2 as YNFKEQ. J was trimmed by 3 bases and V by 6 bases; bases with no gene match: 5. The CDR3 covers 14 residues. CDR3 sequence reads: CASSRLASYNEQFF. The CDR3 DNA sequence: TGTGCCAGCAGTAGACTAGCCAGCTACAATGAGCAGTTCTTC.

This chain's CDR3 is CIREVRGSGELFF. CDR3 DNA sequence: TGCATTAGAGAGGTGCGAGGGTCCGGGGAGCTGTTTTTT. V is TRBV29-1 and J is TRBJ2-2; possibly TRBD2 for D (5 bases). This CDR3 region has 13 residues. The germline gives CDR1 SQVTM, CDR2 ANQGSEA.

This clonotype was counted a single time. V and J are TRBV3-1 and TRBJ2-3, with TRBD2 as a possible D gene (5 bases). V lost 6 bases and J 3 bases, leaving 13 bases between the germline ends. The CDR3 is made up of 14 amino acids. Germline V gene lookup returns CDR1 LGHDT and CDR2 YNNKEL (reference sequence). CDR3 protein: CASRPPGWTDTQYF. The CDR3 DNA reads TGTGCCAGCAGGCCCCCGGGGTGGACAGATACGCAGTATTTT.

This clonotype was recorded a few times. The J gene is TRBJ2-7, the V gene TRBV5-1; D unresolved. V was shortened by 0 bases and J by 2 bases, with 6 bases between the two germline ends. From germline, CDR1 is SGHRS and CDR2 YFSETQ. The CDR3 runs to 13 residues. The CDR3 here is CASSLGGTYEQYF. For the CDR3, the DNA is TGCGCCAGCAGCTTGGGAGGAACCTACGAGCAGTACTTC. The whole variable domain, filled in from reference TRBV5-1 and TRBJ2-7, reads KAGVTQTPRYLIKTRGQQVTLSCSPISGHRSVSWYQQTPGQGLQFLFEYFSETQRNKGNFPGRFSGRQFSNSRSEMNVSTLELGDSALYLCASSLGGTYEQYFGPGTRLTVT.

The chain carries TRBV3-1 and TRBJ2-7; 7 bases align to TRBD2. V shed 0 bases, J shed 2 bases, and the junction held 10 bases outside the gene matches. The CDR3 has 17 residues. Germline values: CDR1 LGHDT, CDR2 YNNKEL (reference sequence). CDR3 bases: TGTGCCAGCAGCCAAGATCCTAGCGGCTCGAAGACCTACGAGCAGTACTTC. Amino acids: CASSQDPSGSKTYEQYF.

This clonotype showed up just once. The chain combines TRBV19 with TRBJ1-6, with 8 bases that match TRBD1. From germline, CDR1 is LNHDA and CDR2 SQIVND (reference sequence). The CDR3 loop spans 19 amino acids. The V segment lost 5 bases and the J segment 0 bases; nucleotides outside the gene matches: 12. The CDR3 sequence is CASSLDLQGEASYNSPLHF. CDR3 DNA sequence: TGTGCCAGTAGTCTTGACCTACAGGGGGAGGCCTCCTATAATTCACCCCTCCACTTT.

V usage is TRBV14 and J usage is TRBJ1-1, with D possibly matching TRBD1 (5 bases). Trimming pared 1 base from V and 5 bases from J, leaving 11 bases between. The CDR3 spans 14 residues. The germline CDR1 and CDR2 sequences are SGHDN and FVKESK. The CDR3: CASSQVGGNTEAFF. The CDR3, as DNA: TGTGCCAGCAGCCAAGTCGGGGGAAATACTGAAGCTTTCTTT.

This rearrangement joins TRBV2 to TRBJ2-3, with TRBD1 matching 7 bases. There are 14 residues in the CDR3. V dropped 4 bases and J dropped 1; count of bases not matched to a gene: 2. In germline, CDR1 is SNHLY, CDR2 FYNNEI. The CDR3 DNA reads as TGTGCCAGCAGTGTAACAGGGGGCACAGATACGCAGTATTTT. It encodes CASSVTGGTDTQYF. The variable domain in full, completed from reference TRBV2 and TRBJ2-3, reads EPEVTQTPSHQVTQMGQEVILRCVPISNHLYFYWYRQILGQKVEFLVSFYNNEISEKSEIFDDQFSVERPDGSNFTLKIRSTKLEDSAMYFCASSVTGGTDTQYFGPGTRLTVL.

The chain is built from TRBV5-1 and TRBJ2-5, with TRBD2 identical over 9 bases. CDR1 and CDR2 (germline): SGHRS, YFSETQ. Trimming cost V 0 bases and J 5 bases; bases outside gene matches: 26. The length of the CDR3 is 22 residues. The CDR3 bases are TGCGCCAGCAGCTTGGTGGCCCGTGGTAGCGGGAGACCCGAGAAAAGGGTGGAGACCCAGTACTTC. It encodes CASSLVARGSGRPEKRVETQYF.

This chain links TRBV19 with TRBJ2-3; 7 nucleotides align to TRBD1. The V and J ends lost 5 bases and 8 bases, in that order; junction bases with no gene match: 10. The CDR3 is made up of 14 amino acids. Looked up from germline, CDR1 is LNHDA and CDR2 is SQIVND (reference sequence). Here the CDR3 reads CASSGQAVGGTQYF. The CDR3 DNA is TGTGCCAGTAGTGGACAGGCGGTAGGAGGTACGCAGTATTTT.

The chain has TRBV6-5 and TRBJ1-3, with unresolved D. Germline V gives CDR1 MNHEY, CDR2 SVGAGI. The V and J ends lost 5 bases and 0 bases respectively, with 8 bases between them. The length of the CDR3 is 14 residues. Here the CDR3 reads CASSPGRSGNTIYF. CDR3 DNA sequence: TGTGCCAGCAGTCCGGGCCGCTCTGGAAACACCATATATTTT.

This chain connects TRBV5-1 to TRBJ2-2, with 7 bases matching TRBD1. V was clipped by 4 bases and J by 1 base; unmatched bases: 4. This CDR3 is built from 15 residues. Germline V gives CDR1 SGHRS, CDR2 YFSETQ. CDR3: CASSTGTVNTGELFF. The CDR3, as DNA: TGCGCCAGCAGCACGGGGACAGTGAACACCGGGGAGCTGTTTTTT.

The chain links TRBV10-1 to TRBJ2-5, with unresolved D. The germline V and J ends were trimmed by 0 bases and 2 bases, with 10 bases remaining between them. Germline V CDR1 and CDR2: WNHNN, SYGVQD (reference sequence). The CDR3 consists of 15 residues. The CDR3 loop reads CASSESNLGQETQYF. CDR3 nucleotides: TGCGCCAGCAGTGAGTCGAATCTCGGTCAAGAGACCCAGTACTTC.

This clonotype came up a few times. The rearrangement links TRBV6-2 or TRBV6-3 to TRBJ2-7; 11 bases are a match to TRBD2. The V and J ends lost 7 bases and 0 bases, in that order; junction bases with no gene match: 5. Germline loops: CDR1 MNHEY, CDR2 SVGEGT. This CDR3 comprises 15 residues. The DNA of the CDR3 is TGTGCCAGCAATGTAGCGGGAGGGAGCTCCTACGAGCAGTACTTC. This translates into CASNVAGGSSYEQYF.

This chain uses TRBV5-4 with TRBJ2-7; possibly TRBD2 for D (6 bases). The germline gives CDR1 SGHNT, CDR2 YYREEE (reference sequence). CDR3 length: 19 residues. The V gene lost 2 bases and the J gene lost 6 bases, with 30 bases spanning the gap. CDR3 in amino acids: CASSFGRDQPGLYPREQYF. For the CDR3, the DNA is TGTGCCAGCAGCTTTGGTCGGGACCAGCCGGGACTCTACCCTCGCGAGCAGTACTTC.

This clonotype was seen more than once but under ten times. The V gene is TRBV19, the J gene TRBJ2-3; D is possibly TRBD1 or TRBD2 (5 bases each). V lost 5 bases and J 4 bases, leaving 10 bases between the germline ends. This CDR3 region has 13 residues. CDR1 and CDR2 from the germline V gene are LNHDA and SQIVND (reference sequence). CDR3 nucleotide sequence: TGTGCCAGTAGTTATGGGACCGCAGATACGCAGTATTTT. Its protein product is CASSYGTADTQYF.

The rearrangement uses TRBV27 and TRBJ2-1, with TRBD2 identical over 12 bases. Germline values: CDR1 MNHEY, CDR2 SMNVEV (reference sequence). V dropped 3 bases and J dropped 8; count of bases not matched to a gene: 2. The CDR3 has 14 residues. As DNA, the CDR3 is TGTGCCAGCAGTTTCGCTAGCGGGAGGGATGAGCAGTTCTTC. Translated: CASSFASGRDEQFF.

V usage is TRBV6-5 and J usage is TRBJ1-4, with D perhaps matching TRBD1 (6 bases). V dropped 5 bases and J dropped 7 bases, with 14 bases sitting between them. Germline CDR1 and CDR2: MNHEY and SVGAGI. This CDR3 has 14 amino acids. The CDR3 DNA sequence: TGTGCCAGCAGTGAACCGGGGGCAAGTGAAAAACTGTTTTTT. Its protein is CASSEPGASEKLFF.

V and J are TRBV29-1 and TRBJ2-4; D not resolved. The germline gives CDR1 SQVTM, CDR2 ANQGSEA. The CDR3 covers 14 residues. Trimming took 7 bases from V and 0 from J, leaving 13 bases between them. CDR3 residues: CSARGTLAKNIQYF. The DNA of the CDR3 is TGCAGCGCCCGTGGCACACTAGCCAAAAACATTCAGTACTTC.

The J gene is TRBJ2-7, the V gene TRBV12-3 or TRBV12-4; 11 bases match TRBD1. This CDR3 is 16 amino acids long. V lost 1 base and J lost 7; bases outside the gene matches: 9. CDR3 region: CASSLGGQGARGEQYF. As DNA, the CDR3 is TGTGCCAGCAGTTTAGGCGGACAGGGGGCGAGGGGAGAGCAGTACTTC.

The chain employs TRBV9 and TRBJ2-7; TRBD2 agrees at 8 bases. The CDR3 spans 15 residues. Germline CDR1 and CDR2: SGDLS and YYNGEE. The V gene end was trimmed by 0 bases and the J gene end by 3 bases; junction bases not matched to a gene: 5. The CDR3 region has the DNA TGTGCCAGCAGCGTAGAGCCAAGCGGGAGCTACGAGCAGTACTTC. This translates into CASSVEPSGSYEQYF. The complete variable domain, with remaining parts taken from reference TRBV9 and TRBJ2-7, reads DSGVTQTPKHLITATGQRVTLRCSPRSGDLSVYWYQQSLDQGLQFLIQYYNGEERAKGNILERFSAQQFPDLHSELNLSSLELGDSALYFCASSVEPSGSYEQYFGPGTRLTVT.

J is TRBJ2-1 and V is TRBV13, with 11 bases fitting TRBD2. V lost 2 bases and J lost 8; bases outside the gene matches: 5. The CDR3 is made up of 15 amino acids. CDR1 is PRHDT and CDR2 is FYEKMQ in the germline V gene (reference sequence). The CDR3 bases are TGTGCCAGCAGCTTACGACTAGCGGGAATCGATGAGCAGTTCTTC. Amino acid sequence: CASSLRLAGIDEQFF.

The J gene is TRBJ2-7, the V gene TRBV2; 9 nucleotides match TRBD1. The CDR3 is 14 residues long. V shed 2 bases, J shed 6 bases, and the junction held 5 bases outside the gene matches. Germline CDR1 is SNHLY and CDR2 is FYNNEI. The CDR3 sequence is CASSELPDRGEQYF. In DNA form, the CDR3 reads TGTGCCAGCAGTGAACTTCCGGACAGGGGCGAGCAGTACTTC.

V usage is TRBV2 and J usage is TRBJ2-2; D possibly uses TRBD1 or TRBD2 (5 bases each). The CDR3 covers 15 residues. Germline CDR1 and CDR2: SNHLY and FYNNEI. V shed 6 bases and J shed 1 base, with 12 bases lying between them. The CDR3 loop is CASRGETRNTGELFF. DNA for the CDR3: TGTGCCAGCAGGGGGGAGACAAGGAACACCGGGGAGCTGTTTTTT.

The chain's CDR3 is CASSPEPRRNQPQHF. CDR3 DNA: TGTGCCAGCAGTCCGGAACCCAGGAGGAATCAGCCCCAGCATTTT. The J gene is TRBJ1-5, the V gene TRBV12-3 or TRBV12-4; the D is unclear. This CDR3 has 15 residues. With 5 bases removed from V and 4 bases from J, the gap between germline ends came to 15 bases.

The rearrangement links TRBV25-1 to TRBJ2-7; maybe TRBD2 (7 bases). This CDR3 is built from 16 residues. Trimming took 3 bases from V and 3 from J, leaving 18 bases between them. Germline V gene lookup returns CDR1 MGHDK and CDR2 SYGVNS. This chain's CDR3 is CASSDTGRGYGYEQYF. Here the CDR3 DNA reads TGTGCCAGCAGTGACACAGGGAGGGGGTACGGCTACGAGCAGTACTTC.

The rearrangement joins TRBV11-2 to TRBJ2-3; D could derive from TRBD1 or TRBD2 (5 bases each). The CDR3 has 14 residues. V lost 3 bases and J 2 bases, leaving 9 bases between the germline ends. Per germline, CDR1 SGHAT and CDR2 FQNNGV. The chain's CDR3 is CASSLGRFTDTQYF. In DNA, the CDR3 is TGTGCCAGCAGCTTGGGACGGTTCACAGATACGCAGTATTTT.

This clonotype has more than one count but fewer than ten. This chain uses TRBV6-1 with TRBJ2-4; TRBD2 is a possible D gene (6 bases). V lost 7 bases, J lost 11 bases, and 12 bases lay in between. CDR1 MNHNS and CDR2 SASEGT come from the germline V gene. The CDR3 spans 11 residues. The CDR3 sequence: CASMWGLFQYF. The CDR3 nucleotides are TGTGCCAGCATGTGGGGACTTTTTCAGTACTTC.

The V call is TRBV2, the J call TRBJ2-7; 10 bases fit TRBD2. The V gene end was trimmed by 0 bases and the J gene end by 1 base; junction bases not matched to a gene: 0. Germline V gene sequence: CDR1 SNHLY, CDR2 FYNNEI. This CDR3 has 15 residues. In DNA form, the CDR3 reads TGTGCCAGCAGTGAAGCGGGACTAGCGTCCTACGAGCAGTACTTC. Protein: CASSEAGLASYEQYF.

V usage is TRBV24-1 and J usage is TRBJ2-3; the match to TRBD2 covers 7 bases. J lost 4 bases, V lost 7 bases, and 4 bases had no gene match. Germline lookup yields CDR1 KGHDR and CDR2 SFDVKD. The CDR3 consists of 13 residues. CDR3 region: CATRTSAPDTQYF. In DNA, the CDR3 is TGTGCCACCAGAACTAGCGCCCCAGATACGCAGTATTTT.

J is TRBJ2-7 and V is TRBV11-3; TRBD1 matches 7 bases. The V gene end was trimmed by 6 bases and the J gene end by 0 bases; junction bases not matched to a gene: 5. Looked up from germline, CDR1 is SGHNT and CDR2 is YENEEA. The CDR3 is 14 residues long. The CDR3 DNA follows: TGTGCCAGCAGTAAGGGGGACAGCTCCTACGAGCAGTACTTC. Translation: CASSKGDSSYEQYF. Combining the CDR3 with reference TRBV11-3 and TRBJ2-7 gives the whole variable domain EAGVVQSPRYKIIEKKQPVAFWCNPISGHNTLYWYLQNLGQGPELLIRYENEEAVDDSQLPKDRFSAERLKGVDSTLKIQPAELGDSAVYLCASSKGDSSYEQYFGPGTRLTVT.